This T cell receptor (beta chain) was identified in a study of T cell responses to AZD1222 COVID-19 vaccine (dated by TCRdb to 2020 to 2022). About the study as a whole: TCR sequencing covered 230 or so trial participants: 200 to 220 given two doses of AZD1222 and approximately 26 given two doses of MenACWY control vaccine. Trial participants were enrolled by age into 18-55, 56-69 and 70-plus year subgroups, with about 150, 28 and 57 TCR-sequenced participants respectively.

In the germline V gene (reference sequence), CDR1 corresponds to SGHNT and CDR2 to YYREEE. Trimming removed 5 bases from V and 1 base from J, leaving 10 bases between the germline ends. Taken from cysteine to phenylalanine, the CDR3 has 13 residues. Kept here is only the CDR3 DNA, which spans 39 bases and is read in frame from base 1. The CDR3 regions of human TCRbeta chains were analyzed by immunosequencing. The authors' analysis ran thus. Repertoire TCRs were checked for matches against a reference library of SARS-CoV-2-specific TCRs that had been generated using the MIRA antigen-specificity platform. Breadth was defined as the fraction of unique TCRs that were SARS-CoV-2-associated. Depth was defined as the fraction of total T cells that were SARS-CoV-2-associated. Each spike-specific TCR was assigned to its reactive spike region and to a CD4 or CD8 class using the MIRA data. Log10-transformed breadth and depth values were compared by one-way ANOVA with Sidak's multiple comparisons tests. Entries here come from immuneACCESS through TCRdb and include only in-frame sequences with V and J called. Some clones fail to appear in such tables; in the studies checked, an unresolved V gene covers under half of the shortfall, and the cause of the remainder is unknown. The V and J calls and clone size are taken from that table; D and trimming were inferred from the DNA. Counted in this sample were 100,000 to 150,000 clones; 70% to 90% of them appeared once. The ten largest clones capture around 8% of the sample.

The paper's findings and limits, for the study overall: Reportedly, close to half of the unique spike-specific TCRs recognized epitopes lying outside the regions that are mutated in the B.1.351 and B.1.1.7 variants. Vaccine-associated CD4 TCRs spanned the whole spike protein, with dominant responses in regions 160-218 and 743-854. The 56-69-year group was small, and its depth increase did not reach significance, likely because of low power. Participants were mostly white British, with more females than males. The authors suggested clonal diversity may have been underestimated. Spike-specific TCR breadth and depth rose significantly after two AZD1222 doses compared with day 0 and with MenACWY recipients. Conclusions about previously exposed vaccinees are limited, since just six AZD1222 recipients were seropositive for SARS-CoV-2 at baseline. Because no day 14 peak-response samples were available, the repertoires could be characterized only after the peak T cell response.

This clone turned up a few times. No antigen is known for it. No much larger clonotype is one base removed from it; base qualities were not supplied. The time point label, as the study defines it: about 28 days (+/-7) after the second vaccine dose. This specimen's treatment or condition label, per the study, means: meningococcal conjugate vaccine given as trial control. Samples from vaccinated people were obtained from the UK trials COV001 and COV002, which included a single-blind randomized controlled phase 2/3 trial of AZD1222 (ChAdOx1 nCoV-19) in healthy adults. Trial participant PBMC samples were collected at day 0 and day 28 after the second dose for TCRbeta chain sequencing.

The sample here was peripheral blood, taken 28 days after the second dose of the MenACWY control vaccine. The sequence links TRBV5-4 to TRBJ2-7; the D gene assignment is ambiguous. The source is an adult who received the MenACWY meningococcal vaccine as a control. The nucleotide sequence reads TGTGCCAGCAGAGGACCCCTTTCCTACGAGCAGTACTTC. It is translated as CASRGPLSYEQYF.